The T cell receptor beta chain described here comes from a study of T cell clusters in autoimmune cytopenias. Multiplex touch-down PCR amplified TRB using TRB-A and TRB-B pools in one tube. From its re-call of the multiplex PCR reads, TCRdb lists each CDR3 protein once, without DNA. Its table records about 2,700 distinct CDR3 sequences. This CDR3 has 15 residues. The germline gives CDR1 SGHTA, CDR2 FQGNSA. TRB amplification used roughly 250 ng of peripheral blood genomic DNA. This chain connects TRBV7-2 to TRBJ2-3; TCRdb outputs TRBD2, but without DNA this stays unchecked. The receptor was derived from a human donor with an autoimmune cytopenia or autoimmune hepatitis (not recorded which). The sequencing sample was made of peripheral blood. The CDR3 protein is CASSPPGLRTDTQYF.